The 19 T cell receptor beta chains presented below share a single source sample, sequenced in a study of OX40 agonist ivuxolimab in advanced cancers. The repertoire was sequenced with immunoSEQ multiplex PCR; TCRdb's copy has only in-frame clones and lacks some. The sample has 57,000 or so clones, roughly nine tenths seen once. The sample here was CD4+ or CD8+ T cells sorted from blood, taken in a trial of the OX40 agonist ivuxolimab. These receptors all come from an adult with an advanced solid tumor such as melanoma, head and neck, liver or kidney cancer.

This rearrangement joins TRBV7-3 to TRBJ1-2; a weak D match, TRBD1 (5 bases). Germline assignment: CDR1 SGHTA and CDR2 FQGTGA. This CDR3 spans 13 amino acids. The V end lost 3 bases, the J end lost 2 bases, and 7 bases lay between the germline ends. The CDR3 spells CASSLGENYGYTF. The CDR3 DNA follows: TGTGCCAGCAGCTTGGGGGAAAACTATGGCTACACCTTC.

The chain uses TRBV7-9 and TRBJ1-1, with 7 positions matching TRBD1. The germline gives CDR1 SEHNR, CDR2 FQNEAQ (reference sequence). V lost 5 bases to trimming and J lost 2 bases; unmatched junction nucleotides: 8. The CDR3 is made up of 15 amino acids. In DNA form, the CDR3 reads TGTGCCAGCAGCCCATGGGACAGAGGTAACACTGAAGCTTTCTTT. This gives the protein CASSPWDRGNTEAFF.

CDR3 amino acids: CASSVKWGQETQYF. The CDR3 region has the DNA TGTGCCAGCAGCGTAAAATGGGGCCAGGAGACCCAGTACTTC. The rearrangement uses TRBV9 and TRBJ2-5, with a weak D call TRBD1 (5 bases). Looked up from germline, CDR1 is SGDLS and CDR2 is YYNGEE. V lost 1 base to trimming and J lost 5 bases, with 12 bases between them. The CDR3 length is 14 residues. The complete variable domain, with remaining parts taken from reference TRBV9 and TRBJ2-5, reads DSGVTQTPKHLITATGQRVTLRCSPRSGDLSVYWYQQSLDQGLQFLIQYYNGEERAKGNILERFSAQQFPDLHSELNLSSLELGDSALYFCASSVKWGQETQYFGPGTRLLVL.

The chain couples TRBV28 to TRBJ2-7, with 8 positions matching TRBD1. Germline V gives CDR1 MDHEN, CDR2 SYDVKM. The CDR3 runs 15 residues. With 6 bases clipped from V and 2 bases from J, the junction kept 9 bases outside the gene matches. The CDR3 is CASSAQGAPPYEQYF. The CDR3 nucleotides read TGTGCCAGCAGCGCTCAGGGGGCCCCGCCCTACGAGCAGTACTTC.

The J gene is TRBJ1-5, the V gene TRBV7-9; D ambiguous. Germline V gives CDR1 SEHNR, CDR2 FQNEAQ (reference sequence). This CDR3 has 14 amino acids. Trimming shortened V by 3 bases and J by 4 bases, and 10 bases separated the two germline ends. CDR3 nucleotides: TGTGCCAGCAGCTTTGGGTTAGGGAATCAGCCCCAGCATTTT. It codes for CASSFGLGNQPQHF.

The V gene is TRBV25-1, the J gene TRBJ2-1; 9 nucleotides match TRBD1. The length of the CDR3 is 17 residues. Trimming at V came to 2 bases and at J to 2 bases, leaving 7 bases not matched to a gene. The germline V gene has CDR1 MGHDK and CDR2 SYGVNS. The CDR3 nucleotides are TGTGCCAGCAGTGAAGCAACAGGGGGCAGGACCTACAATGAGCAGTTCTTC. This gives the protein CASSEATGGRTYNEQFF. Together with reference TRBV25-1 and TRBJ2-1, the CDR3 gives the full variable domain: EADIYQTPRYLVIGTGKKITLECSQTMGHDKMYWYQQDPGMELHLIHYSYGVNSTEKGDLSSESTVSRIRTEHFPLTLESARPSHTSQYLCASSEATGGRTYNEQFFGPGTRLTVL.

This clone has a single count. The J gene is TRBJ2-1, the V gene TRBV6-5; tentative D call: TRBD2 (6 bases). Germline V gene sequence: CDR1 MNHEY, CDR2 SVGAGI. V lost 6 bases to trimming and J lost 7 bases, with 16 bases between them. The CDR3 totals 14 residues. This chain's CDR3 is CASSAGTLGNEQFF. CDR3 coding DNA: TGTGCCAGCAGCGCCGGGACTCTAGGGAATGAGCAGTTCTTC.

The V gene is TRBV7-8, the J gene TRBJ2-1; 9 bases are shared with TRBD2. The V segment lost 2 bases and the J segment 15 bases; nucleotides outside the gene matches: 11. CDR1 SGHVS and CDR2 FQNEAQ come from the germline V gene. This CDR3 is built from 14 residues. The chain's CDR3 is CASSLTTPNSGGFF. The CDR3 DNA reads TGTGCCAGCAGCTTAACAACACCTAATAGCGGGGGGTTCTTC.

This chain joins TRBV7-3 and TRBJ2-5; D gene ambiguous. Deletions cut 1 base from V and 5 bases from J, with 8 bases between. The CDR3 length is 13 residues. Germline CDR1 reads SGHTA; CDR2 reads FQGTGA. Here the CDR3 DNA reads TGTGCCAGCAGCTTAAGTCGCGTGGAGACCCAGTACTTC. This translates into CASSLSRVETQYF.

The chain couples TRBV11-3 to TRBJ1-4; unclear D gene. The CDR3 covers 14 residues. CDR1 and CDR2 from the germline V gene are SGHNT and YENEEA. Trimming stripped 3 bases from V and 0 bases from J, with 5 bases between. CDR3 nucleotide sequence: TGTGCCAGCAGCTTGAAAGCAACTAATGAAAAACTGTTTTTT. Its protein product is CASSLKATNEKLFF.

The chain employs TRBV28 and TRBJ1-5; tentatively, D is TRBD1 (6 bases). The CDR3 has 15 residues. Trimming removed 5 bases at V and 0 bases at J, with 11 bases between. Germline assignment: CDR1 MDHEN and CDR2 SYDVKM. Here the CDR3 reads CASSGNRVSNQPQHF. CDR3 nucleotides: TGTGCCAGCAGTGGGAACAGGGTTAGCAATCAGCCCCAGCATTTT.

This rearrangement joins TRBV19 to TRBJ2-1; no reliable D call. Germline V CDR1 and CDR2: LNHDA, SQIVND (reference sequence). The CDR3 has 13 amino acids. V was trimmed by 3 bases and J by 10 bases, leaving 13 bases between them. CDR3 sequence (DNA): TGTGCCAGTAGTATCTTCCAGACGGGCGAGCAGTTCTTC. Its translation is CASSIFQTGEQFF.

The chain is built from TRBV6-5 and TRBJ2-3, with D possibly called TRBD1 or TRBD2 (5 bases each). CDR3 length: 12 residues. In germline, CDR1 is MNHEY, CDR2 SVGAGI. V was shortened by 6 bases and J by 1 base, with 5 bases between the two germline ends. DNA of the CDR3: TGTGCCAGCAGGGGGGGCACAGATACGCAGTATTTT. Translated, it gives CASRGGTDTQYF.

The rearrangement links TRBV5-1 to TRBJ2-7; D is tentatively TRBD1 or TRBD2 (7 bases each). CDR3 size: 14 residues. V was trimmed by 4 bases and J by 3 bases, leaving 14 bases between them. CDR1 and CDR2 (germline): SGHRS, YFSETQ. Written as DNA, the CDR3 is TGCGCCAGCAGCAGGGGAGGGGGCCTCTACGAGCAGTACTTC. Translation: CASSRGGGLYEQYF.

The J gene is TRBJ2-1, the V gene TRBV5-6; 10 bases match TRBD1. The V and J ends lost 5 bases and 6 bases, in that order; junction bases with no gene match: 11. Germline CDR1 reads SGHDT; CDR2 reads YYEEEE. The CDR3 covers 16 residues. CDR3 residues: CASRTFRDRGRNEQFF. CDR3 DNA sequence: TGTGCCAGCAGGACCTTTAGGGACAGGGGTCGCAATGAGCAGTTCTTC. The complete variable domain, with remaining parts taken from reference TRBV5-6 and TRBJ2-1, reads DAGVTQSPTHLIKTRGQQVTLRCSPKSGHDTVSWYQQALGQGPQFIFQYYEEEERQRGNFPDRFSGHQFPNYSSELNVNALLLGDSALYLCASRTFRDRGRNEQFFGPGTRLTVL.

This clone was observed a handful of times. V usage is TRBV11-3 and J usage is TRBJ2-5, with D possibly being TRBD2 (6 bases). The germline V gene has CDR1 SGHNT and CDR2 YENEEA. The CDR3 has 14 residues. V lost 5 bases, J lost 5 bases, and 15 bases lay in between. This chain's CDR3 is CASSPGGAGETQYF. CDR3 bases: TGTGCCAGCAGCCCAGGCGGGGCCGGGGAGACCCAGTACTTC.

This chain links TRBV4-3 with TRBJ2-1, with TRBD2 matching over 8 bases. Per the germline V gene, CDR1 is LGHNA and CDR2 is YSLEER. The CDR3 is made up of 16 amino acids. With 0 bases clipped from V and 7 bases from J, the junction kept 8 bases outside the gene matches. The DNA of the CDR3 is TGCGCCAGCAGCCAAGATACTAGCGGCGCGGGTAATGAGCAGTTCTTC. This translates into CASSQDTSGAGNEQFF.

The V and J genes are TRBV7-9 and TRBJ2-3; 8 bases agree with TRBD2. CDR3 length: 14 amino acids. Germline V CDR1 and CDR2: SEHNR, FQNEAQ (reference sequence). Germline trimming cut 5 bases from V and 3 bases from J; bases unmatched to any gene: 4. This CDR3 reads CASSRRGGTDTQYF. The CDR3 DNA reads TGTGCCAGCAGCCGCCGGGGGGGTACAGATACGCAGTATTTT.

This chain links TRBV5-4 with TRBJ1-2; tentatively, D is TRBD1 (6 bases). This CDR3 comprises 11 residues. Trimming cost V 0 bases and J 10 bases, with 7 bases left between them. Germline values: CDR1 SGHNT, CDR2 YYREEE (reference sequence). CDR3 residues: CASSLGDIYTF. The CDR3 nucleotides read TGTGCCAGCAGCTTGGGGGACATCTACACCTTC. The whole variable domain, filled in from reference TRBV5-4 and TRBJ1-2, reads ETGVTQSPTHLIKTRGQQVTLRCSSQSGHNTVSWYQQALGQGPQFIFQYYREEENGRGNFPPRFSGLQFPNYSSELNVNALELDDSALYLCASSLGDIYTFGSGTRLTVV.